The clone carrying this T cell receptor beta chain was counted a few times. Its target is unknown. Deletions cut 3 bases from V and 4 bases from J, with 10 bases between. The CDR3 sequence is 12 residues long. Germline values: CDR1 SQVTM, CDR2 ANQGSEA. The data were taken from a study of CD8 T cells in ankylosing spondylitis. Study-wide results and caveats: Disease-linked clones were reportedly significantly enriched in matched ankylosing spondylitis synovial fluid. What seemed typical of ankylosing spondylitis blood was a TCR beta motif built from roughly 8 highly homologous variants. Disease-linked clones bore a CD8+ phenotype, appearing relatively rarely in peripheral blood.

A single record per CDR3 protein comes from TCRdb applying MiXCR to the 5' RACE reads. The sample shows 200,000 to 250,000 distinct CDR3 sequences, 30% to 40% of them seen only once. Sequenced material: blood, either unsorted or a sorted T cell fraction (not recorded which). The TCR originated in a male donor with ankylosing spondylitis or in good health (not recorded which). The chain recombines TRBV29-1 with TRBJ2-7; tentatively, D is TRBD1 (6 bases). CDR3 sequence (DNA): TGCAGCGTTGAGGACGGGACATACGAGCAGTACTTC. Its translation: CSVEDGTYEQYF.